The subject of this entry is one T cell receptor (beta chain). Its antigen is not known. Repertoires were sampled repeatedly during chemoradiotherapy. The data stem from a study of chemoradiotherapy in HPV16-positive cancers. Study background: Functional T-cell assays on two HPV16-positive patients' cells defined candidate HPV-specific clones and common TCR motifs. The study, taken as a whole, reports: HPV-specific T cells were functionally defined from only two HPV16-positive patients. Non-HPV-specific T cells did not expand in tumors during treatment, whereas candidate HPV-specific clones and E7-related motifs did.

The length of the CDR3 is 14 residues. Germline V lookup: CDR1 SGHTA, CDR2 FQGNSA. Unmatched junction bases numbered 3, after V lost 5 bases and J lost 4 bases. The repertoire was sequenced with immunoSEQ multiplex PCR; TCRdb's copy has only in-frame clones and lacks some. Among approximately 27,000 clones, approximately 80% were seen once, and the ten largest hold less than 6%. The sequencing used blood, collected from a patient who underwent chemoradiotherapy. This TCR was sampled from a human donor with HPV-associated anogenital cancer. V gene TRBV7-2 combines with J gene TRBJ2-3; 10 bases are shared with TRBD2. CDR3 sequence: CASSPGTSADTQYF. DNA of the CDR3: TGTGCCAGCAGCCCCGGGACTAGCGCAGATACGCAGTATTTT.